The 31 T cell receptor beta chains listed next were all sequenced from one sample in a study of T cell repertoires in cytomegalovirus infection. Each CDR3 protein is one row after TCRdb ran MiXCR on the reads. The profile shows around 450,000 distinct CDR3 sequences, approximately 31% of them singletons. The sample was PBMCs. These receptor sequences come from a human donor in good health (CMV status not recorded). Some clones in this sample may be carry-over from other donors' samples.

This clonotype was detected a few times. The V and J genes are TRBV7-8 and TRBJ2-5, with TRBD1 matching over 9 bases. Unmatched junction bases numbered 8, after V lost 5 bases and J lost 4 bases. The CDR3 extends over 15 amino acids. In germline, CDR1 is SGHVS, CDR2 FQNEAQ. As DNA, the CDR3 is TGTGCCAGCAGCACCGACAGGGGGGTGGGAGAGACCCAGTACTTC. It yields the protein CASSTDRGVGETQYF.

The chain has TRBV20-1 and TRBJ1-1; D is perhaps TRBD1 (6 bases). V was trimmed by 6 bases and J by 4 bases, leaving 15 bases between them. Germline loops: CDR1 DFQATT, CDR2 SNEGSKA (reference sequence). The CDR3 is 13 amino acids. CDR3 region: CSAKQGWGTEAFF. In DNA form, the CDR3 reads TGCAGTGCCAAACAGGGCTGGGGCACTGAAGCTTTCTTT.

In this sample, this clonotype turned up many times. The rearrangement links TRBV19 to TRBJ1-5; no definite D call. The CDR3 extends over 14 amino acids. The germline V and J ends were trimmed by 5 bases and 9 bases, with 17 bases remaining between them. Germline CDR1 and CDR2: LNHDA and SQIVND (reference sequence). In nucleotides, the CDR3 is TGTGCCAGTAGTTTAACGGATTCCCGGCGGCCCCAGCATTTT. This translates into CASSLTDSRRPQHF.

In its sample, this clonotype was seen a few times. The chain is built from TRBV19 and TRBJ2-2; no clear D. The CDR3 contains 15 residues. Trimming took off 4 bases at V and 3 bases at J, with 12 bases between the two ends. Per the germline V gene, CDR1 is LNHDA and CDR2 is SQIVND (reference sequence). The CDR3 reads CASSKRAADTGELFF. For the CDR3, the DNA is TGTGCCAGTAGTAAACGGGCGGCGGACACCGGGGAGCTGTTTTTT.

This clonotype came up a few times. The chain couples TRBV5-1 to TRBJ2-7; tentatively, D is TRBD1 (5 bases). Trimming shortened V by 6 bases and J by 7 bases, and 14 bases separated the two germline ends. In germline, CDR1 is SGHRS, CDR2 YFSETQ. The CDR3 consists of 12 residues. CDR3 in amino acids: CASIDGAGEQYF. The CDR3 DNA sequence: TGCGCCAGCATTGATGGGGCTGGGGAGCAGTACTTC.

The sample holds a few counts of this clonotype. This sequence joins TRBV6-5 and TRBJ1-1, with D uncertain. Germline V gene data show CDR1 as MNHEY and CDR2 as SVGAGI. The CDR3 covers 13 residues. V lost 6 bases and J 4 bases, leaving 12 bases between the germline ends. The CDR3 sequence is CASRRTVLTEAFF. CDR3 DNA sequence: TGTGCCAGCAGGCGGACGGTACTCACTGAAGCTTTCTTT.

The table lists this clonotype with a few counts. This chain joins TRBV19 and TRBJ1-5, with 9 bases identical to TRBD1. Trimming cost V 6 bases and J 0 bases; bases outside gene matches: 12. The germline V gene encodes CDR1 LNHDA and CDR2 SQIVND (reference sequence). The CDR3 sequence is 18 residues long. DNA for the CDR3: TGTGCCAGTAGCCCGGGACAGGGACCAGTATATAGCAATCAGCCCCAGCATTTT. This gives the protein CASSPGQGPVYSNQPQHF.

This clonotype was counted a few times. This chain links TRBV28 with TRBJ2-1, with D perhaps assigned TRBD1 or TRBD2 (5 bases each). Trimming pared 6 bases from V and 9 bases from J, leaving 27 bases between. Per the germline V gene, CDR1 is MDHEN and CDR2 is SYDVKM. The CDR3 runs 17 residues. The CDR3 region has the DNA TGTGCCAGCAGAGTTAGCCCGCCCGGGGCAGGTGGTAGTGAGCAGTTCTTC. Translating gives CASRVSPPGAGGSEQFF.

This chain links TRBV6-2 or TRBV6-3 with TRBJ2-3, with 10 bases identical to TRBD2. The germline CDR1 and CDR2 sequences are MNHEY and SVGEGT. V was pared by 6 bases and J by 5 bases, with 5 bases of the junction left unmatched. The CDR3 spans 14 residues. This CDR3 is CASRDGTSVDTQYF. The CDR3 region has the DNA TGTGCCAGCAGGGACGGGACTAGCGTAGATACGCAGTATTTT.

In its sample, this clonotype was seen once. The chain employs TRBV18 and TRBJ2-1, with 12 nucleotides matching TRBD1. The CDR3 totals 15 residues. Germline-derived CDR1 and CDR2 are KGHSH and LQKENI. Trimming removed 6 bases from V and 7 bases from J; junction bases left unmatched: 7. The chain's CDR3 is CASSRDRGQENEQFF. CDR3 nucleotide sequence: TGTGCCAGCTCCCGGGACAGGGGGCAGGAAAATGAGCAGTTCTTC.

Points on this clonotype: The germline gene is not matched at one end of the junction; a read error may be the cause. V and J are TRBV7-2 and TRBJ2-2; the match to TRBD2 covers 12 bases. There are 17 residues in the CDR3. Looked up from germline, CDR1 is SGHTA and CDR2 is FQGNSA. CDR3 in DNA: TGTGCCAGCAGCCCCGGTTGGCTAGCGGGGGGGCCCGGGGAGCTGTTATTT. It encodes CASSPGWLAGGPGELLF.

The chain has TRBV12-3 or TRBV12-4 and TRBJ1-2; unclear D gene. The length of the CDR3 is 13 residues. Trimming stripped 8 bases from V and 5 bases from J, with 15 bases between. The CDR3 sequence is CASRTTERYGYTF. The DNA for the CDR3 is TGTGCCAGCCGCACGACGGAGAGATATGGCTACACCTTC.

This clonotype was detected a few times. The chain's CDR3 is CASSPVTGSTRAQHSPLHF. In nucleotides, the CDR3 is TGTGCCAGCAGCCCGGTTACAGGGTCCACAAGGGCTCAACATTCACCCCTCCACTTT. V gene TRBV7-8 combines with J gene TRBJ1-6, with D possibly TRBD1 on 6 matching bases. The CDR3 has 19 residues. Trimming left V 5 bases short and J 8 bases short, with 28 bases between. In germline, CDR1 is SGHVS, CDR2 FQNEAQ.

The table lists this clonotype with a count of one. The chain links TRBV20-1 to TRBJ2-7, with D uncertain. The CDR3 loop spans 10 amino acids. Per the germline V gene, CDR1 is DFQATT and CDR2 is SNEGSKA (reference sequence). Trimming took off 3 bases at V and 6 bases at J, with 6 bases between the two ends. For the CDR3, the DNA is TGCAGTGCTAGGATCGGCGAGCAGTACTTC. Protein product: CSARIGEQYF.

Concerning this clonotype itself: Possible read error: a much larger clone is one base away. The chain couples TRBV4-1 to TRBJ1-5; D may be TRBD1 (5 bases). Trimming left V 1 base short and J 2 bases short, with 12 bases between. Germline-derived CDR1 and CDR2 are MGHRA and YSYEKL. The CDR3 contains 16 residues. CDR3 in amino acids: CASSQAGWHGNQPQHF. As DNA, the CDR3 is TGCGCCAGCAGCCAAGCAGGGTGGCATGGCAATCAGCCCCAGCATTTT.

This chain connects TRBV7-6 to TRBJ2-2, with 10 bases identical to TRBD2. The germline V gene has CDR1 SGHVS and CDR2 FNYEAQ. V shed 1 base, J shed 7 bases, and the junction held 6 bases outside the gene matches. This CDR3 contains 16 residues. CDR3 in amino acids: CASSLGAGGPIGELFF. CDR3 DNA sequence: TGTGCCAGCAGCTTAGGAGCGGGGGGGCCGATCGGGGAGCTGTTTTTT.

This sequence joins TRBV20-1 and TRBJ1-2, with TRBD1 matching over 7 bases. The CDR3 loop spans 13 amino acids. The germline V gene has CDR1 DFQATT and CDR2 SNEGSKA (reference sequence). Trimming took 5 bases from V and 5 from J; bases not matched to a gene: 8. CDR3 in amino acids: CSAPGGDRYGYTF. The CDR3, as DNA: TGCAGTGCTCCCGGGGGGGACAGATATGGCTACACCTTC.

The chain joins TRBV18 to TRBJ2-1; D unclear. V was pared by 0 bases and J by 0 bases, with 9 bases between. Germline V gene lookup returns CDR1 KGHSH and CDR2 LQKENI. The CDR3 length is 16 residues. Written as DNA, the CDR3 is TGTGCCAGCTCACCACCCCGGGTAAGCTCCTACAATGAGCAGTTCTTC. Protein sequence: CASSPPRVSSYNEQFF.

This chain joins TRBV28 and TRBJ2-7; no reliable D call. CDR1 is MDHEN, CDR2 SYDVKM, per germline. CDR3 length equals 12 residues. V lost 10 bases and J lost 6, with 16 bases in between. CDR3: CATTGGVGEQYF. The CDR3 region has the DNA TGTGCCACCACCGGCGGTGTTGGCGAGCAGTACTTC.

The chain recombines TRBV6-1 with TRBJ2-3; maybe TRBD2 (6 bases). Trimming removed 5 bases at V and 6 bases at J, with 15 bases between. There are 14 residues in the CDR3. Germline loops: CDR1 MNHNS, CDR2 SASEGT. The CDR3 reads CASSRRGGGDTQYF. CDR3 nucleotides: TGTGCCAGCAGTAGGAGGGGAGGAGGCGATACGCAGTATTTT.

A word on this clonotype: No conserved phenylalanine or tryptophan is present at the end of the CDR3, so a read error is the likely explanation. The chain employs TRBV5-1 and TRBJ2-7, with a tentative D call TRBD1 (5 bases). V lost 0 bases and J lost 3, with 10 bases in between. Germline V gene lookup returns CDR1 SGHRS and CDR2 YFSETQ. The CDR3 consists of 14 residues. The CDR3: CASSLEDTIYEQYL. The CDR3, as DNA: TGCGCCAGCAGCTTGGAGGACACAATCTACGAGCAGTACTTA.

CDR3 in amino acids: CASSELLATDTQYF. The CDR3 DNA reads as TGTGCCAGCAGTGAGTTACTAGCGACCGATACGCAGTATTTT. V is TRBV2 and J is TRBJ2-3, with TRBD2 matching 7 bases. The CDR3 sequence is 14 residues long. Trimming at V came to 3 bases and at J to 6 bases, leaving 6 bases not matched to a gene. From germline, CDR1 is SNHLY and CDR2 FYNNEI. The full variable domain, its missing parts supplied by reference TRBV2 and TRBJ2-3, is EPEVTQTPSHQVTQMGQEVILRCVPISNHLYFYWYRQILGQKVEFLVSFYNNEISEKSEIFDDQFSVERPDGSNFTLKIRSTKLEDSAMYFCASSELLATDTQYFGPGTRLTVL.

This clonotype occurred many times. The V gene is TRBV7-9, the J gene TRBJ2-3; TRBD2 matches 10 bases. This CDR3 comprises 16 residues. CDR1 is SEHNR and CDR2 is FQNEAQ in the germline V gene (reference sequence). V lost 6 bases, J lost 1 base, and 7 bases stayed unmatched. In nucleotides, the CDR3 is TGTGCCAGCAGGTCGACCGGGACTAGCGGCACAGATACGCAGTATTTT. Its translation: CASRSTGTSGTDTQYF.

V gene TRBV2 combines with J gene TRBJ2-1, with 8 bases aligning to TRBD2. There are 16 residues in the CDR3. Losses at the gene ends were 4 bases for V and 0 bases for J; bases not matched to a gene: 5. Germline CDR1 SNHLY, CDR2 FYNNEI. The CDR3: CASSGRGDRSYNEQFF. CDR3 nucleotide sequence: TGTGCCAGCAGTGGGCGGGGGGATCGCTCCTACAATGAGCAGTTCTTC.

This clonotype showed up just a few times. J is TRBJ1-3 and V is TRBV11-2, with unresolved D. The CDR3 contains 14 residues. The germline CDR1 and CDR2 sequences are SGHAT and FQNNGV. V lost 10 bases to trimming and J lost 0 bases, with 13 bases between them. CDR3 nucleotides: TGTGCCACGGCGGGCAGTCACTCTGGAAACACCATATATTTT. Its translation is CATAGSHSGNTIYF. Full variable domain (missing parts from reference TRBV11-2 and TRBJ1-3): EAGVAQSPRYKIIEKRQSVAFWCNPISGHATLYWYQQILGQGPKLLIQFQNNGVVDDSQLPKDRFSAERLKGVDSTLKIQPAKLEDSAVYLCATAGSHSGNTIYFGEGSWLTVV.

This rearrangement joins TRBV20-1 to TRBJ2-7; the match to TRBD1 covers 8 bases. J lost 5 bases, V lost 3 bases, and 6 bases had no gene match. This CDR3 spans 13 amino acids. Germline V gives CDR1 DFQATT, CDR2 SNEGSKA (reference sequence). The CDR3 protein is CSARETGAHEQYF. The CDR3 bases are TGCAGTGCTAGGGAGACAGGGGCCCACGAGCAGTACTTC.

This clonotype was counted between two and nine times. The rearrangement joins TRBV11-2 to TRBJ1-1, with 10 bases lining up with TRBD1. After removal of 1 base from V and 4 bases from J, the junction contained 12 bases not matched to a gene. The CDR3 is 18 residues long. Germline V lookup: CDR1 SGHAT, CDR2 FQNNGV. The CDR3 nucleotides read TGTGCCAGCAGCTTAGGCGTTGGCGACAGGGGGCCGAGCACTGAAGCTTTCTTT. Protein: CASSLGVGDRGPSTEAFF.

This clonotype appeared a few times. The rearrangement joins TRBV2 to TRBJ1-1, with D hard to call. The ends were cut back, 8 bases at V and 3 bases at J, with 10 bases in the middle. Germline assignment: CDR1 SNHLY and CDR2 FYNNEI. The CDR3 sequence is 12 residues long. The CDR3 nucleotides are TGTGCCAGCGGACCTCTTTACACTGAAGCTTTCTTT. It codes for CASGPLYTEAFF.

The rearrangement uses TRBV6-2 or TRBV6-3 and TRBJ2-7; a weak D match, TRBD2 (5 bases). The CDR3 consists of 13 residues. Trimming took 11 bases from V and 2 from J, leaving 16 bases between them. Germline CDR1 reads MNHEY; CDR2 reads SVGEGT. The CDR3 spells CARTRTLPYEQYF. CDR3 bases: TGTGCCCGCACTCGGACTCTTCCCTACGAGCAGTACTTC.

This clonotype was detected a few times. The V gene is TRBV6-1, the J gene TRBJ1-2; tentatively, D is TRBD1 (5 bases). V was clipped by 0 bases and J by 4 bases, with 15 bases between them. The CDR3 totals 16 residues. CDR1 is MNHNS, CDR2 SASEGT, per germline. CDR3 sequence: CASSEARVWGIYGYTF. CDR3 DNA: TGTGCCAGCAGTGAAGCGAGGGTCTGGGGGATCTATGGCTACACCTTC.

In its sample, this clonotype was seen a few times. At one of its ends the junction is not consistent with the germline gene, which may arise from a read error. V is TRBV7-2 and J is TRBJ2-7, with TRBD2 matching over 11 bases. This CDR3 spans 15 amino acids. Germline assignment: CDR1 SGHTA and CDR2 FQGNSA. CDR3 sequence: CASSIAGGGNYEQYF. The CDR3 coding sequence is TGTGCCAGCAGCATAGCGGGGGGGGGAAACTACGAGCAGTACTTC.